This record covers a single TCR beta chain. Its specificity is unknown. Libraries were prepared by immunoSEQ multiplex PCR; TCRdb keeps only in-frame clonotypes and omits some of them. Of about 120,000 clones in the sample, approximately 85% are singletons; the top ten hold about 1.5%. This sample was included in a study of T cell responses to AZD1222 COVID-19 vaccine. Study-wide findings and caveats: The reported proportion of spike-specific TCRs targeting unmutated variant regions was nearly half. Samples come after the peak T cell response, not at day 14.

Looked up from germline, CDR1 is SGHTA and CDR2 is FQGNSA. This CDR3 spans 15 amino acids. The junction had 6 bases not matched to a gene; V was cut back by 5 bases and J by 1 base. The source of this sequence is an adult in good health. The input for sequencing was peripheral blood, taken on day 0 of AZD1222 vaccination. V is TRBV7-2 and J is TRBJ1-1, with 8 bases that match TRBD1. The chain's CDR3 is CASSPRQGRNTEAFF. The CDR3 nucleotides are TGTGCCAGCAGCCCGAGACAGGGGAGGAACACTGAAGCTTTCTTT. Supplemented by reference TRBV7-2 and TRBJ1-1, the full variable domain reads GAGVSQSPSNKVTEKGKDVELRCDPISGHTALYWYRQSLGQGLEFLIYFQGNSAPDKSGLPSDRFSAERTGGSVSTLTIQRTQQEDSAVYLCASSPRQGRNTEAFFGQGTRLTVV.